This passage covers 18 T cell receptor beta chains from one sample sequenced in a study of control samples from healthy donors and cancer patients. Profiled with immunoSEQ multiplex PCR; TCRdb holds only in-frame clones, not every one. The sample consists of roughly 120,000 clones, approximately 90% of them appearing once. The material sequenced was blood. These receptors came from a woman aged 18-30 years in good health.

This chain joins TRBV19 and TRBJ2-7; D is undetermined. Germline CDR1 LNHDA, CDR2 SQIVND (reference sequence). The germline V and J ends were trimmed by 3 bases and 1 base, with 13 bases remaining between them. This CDR3 has 15 residues. The CDR3 protein is CASSIKKSLSYEQYF. In DNA, the CDR3 is TGTGCCAGTAGTATTAAAAAGAGCCTTTCCTACGAGCAGTACTTC.

This chain connects TRBV11-1 to TRBJ2-3; tentatively, D is TRBD1 or TRBD2 (6 bases each). The CDR3 is 14 amino acids. Per germline, CDR1 SGHAT and CDR2 FQDESV (reference sequence). The germline V and J ends were trimmed by 4 bases and 5 bases, with 13 bases remaining between them. The CDR3 DNA reads TGTGCCAGCAGCTCGAGGGGGGAAGGAGATACGCAGTATTTT. Residues: CASSSRGEGDTQYF.

In its sample, this clone was seen once. DNA for the CDR3: TGTGCCAGCTGGGGGAGGCGGGGACAGTACTTC. Amino acid sequence: CASWGRRGQYF. V usage is TRBV2 and J usage is TRBJ2-4; possibly TRBD2 for D (6 bases). The V gene's germline CDR1 is SNHLY and CDR2 FYNNEI. CDR3 length: 11 amino acids. Trimming shortened V by 8 bases and J by 13 bases, and 15 bases separated the two germline ends.

This clone is judged medium-sized. The V gene is TRBV14, the J gene TRBJ1-1; D might be TRBD1 (6 bases). Trimming left V 1 base short and J 4 bases short, with 13 bases between. The CDR3 runs 15 residues. The V gene's germline CDR1 is SGHDN and CDR2 FVKESK. CDR3 residues: CASSQGRGWPTEAFF. CDR3 nucleotide sequence: TGTGCCAGCAGCCAAGGTAGGGGGTGGCCCACTGAAGCTTTCTTT.

This clone is medium-sized within its sample. The chain combines TRBV3-1 (or the pseudogene TRBV3-2) with TRBJ2-5; D unclear. Between the trimmed V and J ends, which lost 0 bases and 7 bases, there was a span of 15 bases. The CDR3 runs to 15 residues. Germline lookup yields CDR1 LGHDT and CDR2 YNNKEL (reference sequence). The CDR3 DNA sequence: TGTGCCAGCAGCCAAGATGACGCTTACCCAGGGACCCAGTACTTC. Translation gives CASSQDDAYPGTQYF.

J is TRBJ2-3 and V is TRBV6-2 or TRBV6-3; a weak D match, TRBD2 (6 bases). CDR1 is MNHEY, CDR2 SVGEGT, per germline. Trimming stripped 0 bases from V and 2 bases from J, with 12 bases between. The CDR3 consists of 16 residues. The CDR3 is CASSYSSGGITDTQYF. The CDR3 DNA reads as TGTGCCAGCAGTTACTCCAGCGGCGGGATCACAGATACGCAGTATTTT.

The rearrangement uses TRBV7-9 and TRBJ2-3; possibly TRBD2 for D (7 bases). The CDR3 has 13 residues. V lost 5 bases, J lost 5 bases, and 11 bases lay in between. CDR1 is SEHNR, CDR2 FQNEAQ, per germline (reference sequence). The CDR3 sequence: CASSGGAEDTQYF. The DNA of the CDR3 is TGTGCCAGCAGCGGGGGGGCTGAAGATACGCAGTATTTT.

DNA for the CDR3: TGCGCCAGCAGCCTGGACAGTTTCTCAGGGTATGGCTACACCTTC. Its translation is CASSLDSFSGYGYTF. The V call is TRBV5-1, the J call TRBJ1-2; D is possibly TRBD1 (6 bases). V dropped 4 bases and J dropped 5 bases, with 18 bases sitting between them. The CDR3 has 15 residues. CDR1 is SGHRS and CDR2 is YFSETQ in the germline V gene.

The chain combines TRBV19 with TRBJ1-5; 9 nucleotides match TRBD1. This CDR3 is 16 amino acids long. Germline-derived CDR1 and CDR2 are LNHDA and SQIVND (reference sequence). The V gene end was trimmed by 5 bases and the J gene end by 2 bases; junction bases not matched to a gene: 7. The DNA for the CDR3 is TGTGCCAGTAGTGTGGGGACAGGGACAGGCAATCAGCCCCAGCATTTT. Translating gives CASSVGTGTGNQPQHF.

The rearrangement links TRBV11-3 to TRBJ2-7; 7 nucleotides agree with TRBD2. Germline loops: CDR1 SGHNT, CDR2 YENEEA. This CDR3 spans 13 amino acids. With 5 bases clipped from V and 7 bases from J, the junction kept 8 bases outside the gene matches. Here the CDR3 DNA reads TGTGCCAGCAGCCTGGGGAGGGCCAGTGAGCAGTACTTC. Its translation is CASSLGRASEQYF.

The gene calls are TRBV4-2 and TRBJ2-3, with 11 bases identical to TRBD2. The CDR3 loop spans 18 amino acids. Germline trimming cut 0 bases from V and 3 bases from J; bases unmatched to any gene: 8. CDR1 and CDR2 from the germline V gene are LGHNA and YNFKEQ. The DNA for the CDR3 is TGTGCCAGCAGCCAAGAGGTAGCGGGAGGGCCTCTTACAGATACGCAGTATTTT. Amino acid sequence: CASSQEVAGGPLTDTQYF.

This chain connects TRBV27 to TRBJ2-3; TRBD2 matches at 15 bases. V shed 5 bases, J shed 5 bases, and the junction held 8 bases outside the gene matches. The CDR3 length is 17 residues. Germline V gene lookup returns CDR1 MNHEY and CDR2 SMNVEV (reference sequence). CDR3 nucleotide sequence: TGTGCCAGCAGTCCTTGGACTAGCGGGGGGGCGGTAGATACGCAGTATTTT. Protein sequence: CASSPWTSGGAVDTQYF.

The V and J genes are TRBV19 and TRBJ1-2; 9 bases align to TRBD1. Per germline, CDR1 LNHDA and CDR2 SQIVND (reference sequence). This CDR3 comprises 16 residues. Trimming removed 1 base from V and 7 bases from J; junction bases left unmatched: 10. CDR3 amino acids: CASSIAPDRGVSGYTF. CDR3 DNA: TGTGCCAGTAGTATAGCCCCGGACAGGGGAGTCAGTGGCTACACCTTC.

This clone was recorded once. V usage is TRBV4-3 and J usage is TRBJ1-2; a possible D gene is TRBD1 (5 bases). Between the trimmed V and J ends, which lost 0 bases and 8 bases, there was a span of 13 bases. The CDR3 covers 14 residues. Germline CDR1 and CDR2: LGHNA and YSLEER. The CDR3 region has the DNA TGCGCCAGCAGCCAAGATCCCGGGGCCAGGGGCTACACCTTC. Translating it yields CASSQDPGARGYTF.

V and J are TRBV7-9 and TRBJ2-7; TRBD2 matches 9 bases. Germline trimming cut 5 bases from V and 11 bases from J; bases unmatched to any gene: 10. The CDR3 is 13 residues long. CDR1 is SEHNR and CDR2 is FQNEAQ in the germline V gene (reference sequence). In DNA, the CDR3 is TGTGCCAGCAGCCCAGCGGGGGGCACCCTCAAGTACTTC. Protein sequence: CASSPAGGTLKYF.

The V and J genes are TRBV19 and TRBJ1-2; 7 bases fit TRBD1. Trimming removed 3 bases from V and 4 bases from J; junction bases left unmatched: 5. Germline V gene lookup returns CDR1 LNHDA and CDR2 SQIVND (reference sequence). This CDR3 is 14 amino acids long. CDR3 bases: TGTGCCAGTAGTATGAAGGGGGCGGTCTATGGCTACACCTTC. It encodes CASSMKGAVYGYTF. Variable domain in full (rest from reference TRBV19 and TRBJ1-2): DGGITQSPKYLFRKEGQNVTLSCEQNLNHDAMYWYRQDPGQGLRLIYYSQIVNDFQKGDIAEGYSVSREKKESFPLTVTSAQKNPTAFYLCASSMKGAVYGYTFGSGTRLTVV.

V gene TRBV18 combines with J gene TRBJ1-2; D gene ambiguous. CDR3 length: 12 amino acids. CDR1 is KGHSH, CDR2 LQKENI, per germline. The germline V and J ends were trimmed by 2 bases and 4 bases, with 5 bases remaining between them. Here the CDR3 reads CASSPVPYGYTF. The CDR3 DNA reads TGTGCCAGCTCACCAGTTCCCTATGGCTACACCTTC.

The V gene is TRBV7-6, the J gene TRBJ2-1, with D hard to call. The CDR3 length is 13 residues. Trimming shortened V by 2 bases and J by 7 bases, and 9 bases separated the two germline ends. Germline loops: CDR1 SGHVS, CDR2 FNYEAQ. The CDR3 DNA follows: TGTGCCAGCAGCTTACAAATCGGGAATGAGCAGTTCTTC. Translation: CASSLQIGNEQFF. The full variable domain, with the rest looked up from reference TRBV7-6 and TRBJ2-1, is GAGVSQSPRYKVTKRGQDVALRCDPISGHVSLYWYRQALGQGPEFLTYFNYEAQQDKSGLPNDRFSAERPEGSISTLTIQRTEQRDSAMYRCASSLQIGNEQFFGPGTRLTVL.